The 26 T cell receptor beta chains below were found in one sample sequenced in a study of T cell responses to AZD1222 COVID-19 vaccine. The method was immunoSEQ multiplex PCR; TCRdb's version includes in-frame clones alone and lacks a portion of them. The sample comprises about 180,000 clones, 87% of which are singletons, and 2.6% rests with the top ten. Sequences were derived from peripheral blood, sampled on day 0 of AZD1222 vaccination. Receptors were obtained from an adult in good health.

This chain joins TRBV7-2 and TRBJ2-1; a possible D gene is TRBD2 (6 bases). CDR1 and CDR2 (germline): SGHTA, FQGNSA. V was shortened by 5 bases and J by 7 bases, with 15 bases between the two germline ends. This CDR3 is 14 amino acids long. The CDR3 bases are TGTGCCAGCAGCCCCCGGACTAATACGAATGAGCAGTTCTTC. Protein product: CASSPRTNTNEQFF.

V gene TRBV28 combines with J gene TRBJ1-1; maybe TRBD1 (5 bases). Trimming took off 4 bases at V and 3 bases at J, with 12 bases between the two ends. This CDR3 is built from 14 residues. Germline assignment: CDR1 MDHEN and CDR2 SYDVKM. The CDR3 is CASSSTEADTEAFF. The CDR3 coding sequence is TGTGCCAGCAGTTCGACAGAGGCTGACACTGAAGCTTTCTTT.

This chain joins TRBV27 and TRBJ2-7; perhaps TRBD2 as D (6 bases). Germline lookup yields CDR1 MNHEY and CDR2 SMNVEV (reference sequence). The V end lost 8 bases, the J end lost 1 base, and 12 bases lay between the germline ends. The CDR3 runs 13 residues. The CDR3 here is CASGRGRSYEQYF. The CDR3 DNA reads TGTGCCAGCGGGCGGGGCCGGTCCTACGAGCAGTACTTC.

The rearrangement uses TRBV3-1 (or the pseudogene TRBV3-2) and TRBJ1-2, with TRBD1 as a possible D gene (5 bases). Germline assignment: CDR1 LGHDT and CDR2 YNNKEL (reference sequence). V gave up 3 bases and J gave up 8 bases, with 13 bases separating them. The CDR3 runs 13 residues. The CDR3 DNA follows: TGTGCCAGCAGCCAGAGGGGAAGGGCCGGCTACACCTTC. Its protein is CASSQRGRAGYTF.

This sequence joins TRBV18 and TRBJ1-4; D ambiguous. V shed 6 bases and J shed 0 bases, with 5 bases lying between them. Germline V gives CDR1 KGHSH, CDR2 LQKENI. The CDR3 is made up of 13 amino acids. CDR3 sequence reads: CASSTATNEKLFF. In nucleotides, the CDR3 is TGTGCCAGCTCTACCGCAACTAATGAAAAACTGTTTTTT.

The chain couples TRBV7-6 to TRBJ1-1; TRBD1 aligns across 8 bases. The CDR3 covers 17 residues. Germline assignment: CDR1 SGHVS and CDR2 FNYEAQ. V lost 4 bases to trimming and J lost 0 bases; unmatched junction nucleotides: 10. The CDR3 sequence is CASSSYRGRSMNTEAFF. CDR3 DNA: TGTGCCAGCAGCTCTTACAGGGGGAGGAGCATGAACACTGAAGCTTTCTTT. Complete variable domain (other parts from reference TRBV7-6 and TRBJ1-1): GAGVSQSPRYKVTKRGQDVALRCDPISGHVSLYWYRQALGQGPEFLTYFNYEAQQDKSGLPNDRFSAERPEGSISTLTIQRTEQRDSAMYRCASSSYRGRSMNTEAFFGQGTRLTVV.

The chain uses TRBV18 and TRBJ2-6, with TRBD1 matching 7 bases. Germline V CDR1 and CDR2: KGHSH, LQKENI. This CDR3 is 17 amino acids long. With 4 bases clipped from V and 0 bases from J, the junction kept 6 bases outside the gene matches. CDR3 bases: TGTGCCAGCTCACTATCGGGACAGAGCTCTGGGGCCAACGTCCTGACTTTC. It is translated as CASSLSGQSSGANVLTF.

The chain combines TRBV13 with TRBJ1-3; D gene unclear. Germline CDR1 and CDR2: PRHDT and FYEKMQ (reference sequence). The CDR3 has 12 amino acids. V dropped 3 bases and J dropped 5 bases, with 5 bases sitting between them. In DNA, the CDR3 is TGTGCCAGCAGCTTCGGAAGAAACACCATATATTTT. This codes for CASSFGRNTIYF.

In DNA, the CDR3 is TGTGCCAGCAGTCCACCGGACAGAAATCAGCCCCAGCATTTT. Its translation is CASSPPDRNQPQHF. The chain uses TRBV6-5 and TRBJ1-5; perhaps TRBD1 as D (6 bases). V was clipped by 5 bases and J by 4 bases, with 12 bases between them. The length of the CDR3 is 14 residues. CDR1 and CDR2 (germline): MNHEY, SVGAGI.

This clone was recorded once. The V and J genes are TRBV7-9 and TRBJ2-1; 8 bases match TRBD2. The germline V gene has CDR1 SEHNR and CDR2 FQNEAQ (reference sequence). The CDR3 sequence is 16 residues long. V gave up 0 bases and J gave up 6 bases; unmatched junction bases: 7. CDR3 loop: CASSLASGGPRNEQFF. Here the CDR3 DNA reads TGTGCCAGCAGCTTAGCATCGGGAGGGCCTCGCAATGAGCAGTTCTTC.

The rearrangement links TRBV27 to TRBJ2-7; the D call may be TRBD1 or TRBD2 (5 bases each). CDR1 is MNHEY, CDR2 SMNVEV, per germline (reference sequence). The CDR3 consists of 14 residues. Trimming shortened V by 5 bases and J by 2 bases, and 13 bases separated the two germline ends. CDR3 sequence (DNA): TGTGCCAGCAGTCTAGGTCCGGGGCCCTACGAGCAGTACTTC. Translation gives CASSLGPGPYEQYF.

This clone was seen only once. This chain connects TRBV11-2 to TRBJ2-3; TRBD2 might be the D (5 bases). The CDR3 runs to 17 residues. Trimming removed 0 bases at V and 8 bases at J, with 21 bases between. Per germline, CDR1 SGHAT and CDR2 FQNNGV. The CDR3 DNA reads as TGTGCCAGCAGCTTAGATCTCGGCCGGGGAAGGGCCCCTACGCAGTATTTT. Its translation is CASSLDLGRGRAPTQYF.

The chain joins TRBV4-1 to TRBJ1-3; 7 bases line up with TRBD1. V trimming: 1 base; J trimming: 0 bases; junction bases outside the gene matches: 3. CDR3 length: 16 amino acids. CDR1 is MGHRA, CDR2 YSYEKL, per germline. CDR3 loop: CASSQGQGSSGNTIYF. The CDR3 DNA is TGCGCCAGCAGCCAAGGACAGGGAAGCTCTGGAAACACCATATATTTT.

The chain carries TRBV18 and TRBJ1-1; D is uncertain. CDR1 and CDR2 from the germline V gene are KGHSH and LQKENI. The CDR3 is 13 amino acids. V was pared by 8 bases and J by 6 bases, with 16 bases between. The CDR3 DNA is TGTGCCAGCCAATTCCCCAGCCGAGCTGAAGCTTTCTTT. Protein product: CASQFPSRAEAFF.

The CDR3 reads CASSRSSGQETQYF. CDR3 coding DNA: TGTGCCAGTAGTAGATCTAGCGGCCAAGAGACCCAGTACTTC. The chain couples TRBV19 to TRBJ2-5; 7 bases line up with TRBD2. Germline lookup yields CDR1 LNHDA and CDR2 SQIVND (reference sequence). This CDR3 has 14 amino acids. J lost 1 base, V lost 4 bases, and 3 bases had no gene match.

The CDR3 is CASSVGDPYEQYF. DNA of the CDR3: TGTGCCAGCAGCGTAGGGGACCCCTACGAGCAGTACTTC. The chain combines TRBV9 with TRBJ2-7; D possibly uses TRBD1 or TRBD2 (5 bases each). This CDR3 spans 13 amino acids. Germline V gives CDR1 SGDLS, CDR2 YYNGEE. V gave up 0 bases and J gave up 2 bases, with 6 bases separating them.

The chain couples TRBV13 to TRBJ2-7, with D maybe TRBD1 (6 bases). CDR1 is PRHDT, CDR2 FYEKMQ, per germline (reference sequence). V was cut by 1 base and J by 3 bases, with 13 bases left in between. This CDR3 is 15 amino acids long. CDR3 sequence: CASSLEPTGNYEQYF. The CDR3 DNA reads as TGTGCCAGCAGCTTAGAACCCACAGGGAACTACGAGCAGTACTTC.

The chain joins TRBV5-6 to TRBJ2-7, with D possibly being TRBD1 (6 bases). CDR1 is SGHDT, CDR2 YYEEEE, per germline. This CDR3 spans 12 amino acids. The ends were cut back, 7 bases at V and 3 bases at J, with 11 bases in the middle. CDR3 coding DNA: TGTGCCAGCCAGGACAGACACTACGAGCAGTACTTC. Residues: CASQDRHYEQYF.

The rearrangement links TRBV7-2 to TRBJ1-3; 9 nucleotides agree with TRBD1. CDR1 is SGHTA, CDR2 FQGNSA, per germline. J gave up 5 bases and V 3 bases, and 2 bases lay outside the gene matches. The CDR3 extends over 14 amino acids. The CDR3 DNA is TGTGCCAGCAGCTTGGGACAGGGAAGAAACACCATATATTTT. Protein sequence: CASSLGQGRNTIYF.

V usage is TRBV12-5 and J usage is TRBJ2-7; D might be TRBD1 (6 bases). This CDR3 is built from 15 residues. Trimming pared 4 bases from V and 3 bases from J, leaving 16 bases between. The germline CDR1 and CDR2 sequences are LGHNT and FRNRAP. The CDR3 protein is CASGSQGPANYEQYF. The CDR3 nucleotides read TGTGCTAGTGGTTCACAGGGTCCGGCGAACTACGAGCAGTACTTC.

V gene TRBV10-2 combines with J gene TRBJ1-2; 9 bases map to TRBD1. CDR3 length: 16 amino acids. CDR1 and CDR2 from the germline V gene are WSHSY and SAAADI. Trimming took 3 bases from V and 5 from J; bases not matched to a gene: 10. CDR3 protein: CASSDPRVGTGYGYTF. The CDR3 DNA follows: TGCGCCAGCAGTGATCCGAGGGTTGGGACAGGGTATGGCTACACCTTC.

A few counts support this clone. The same CDR3 also results from other DNA sequences found in this sample. This chain connects TRBV19 to TRBJ2-7, with 10 bases matching TRBD2. The CDR3 sequence is 17 residues long. After removal of 3 bases from V and 0 bases from J, the junction contained 8 bases not matched to a gene. Per germline, CDR1 LNHDA and CDR2 SQIVND (reference sequence). CDR3 coding DNA: TGTGCCAGTAGTATTGGGAGTCTAGCGGGGGACTCCTACGAGCAGTACTTC. Translated, it gives CASSIGSLAGDSYEQYF.

This clone was found once. The V and J genes are TRBV29-1 and TRBJ2-7; TRBD1 agrees at 7 bases. CDR1 and CDR2 (germline): SQVTM, ANQGSEA. V lost 3 bases to trimming and J lost 1 base; unmatched junction nucleotides: 6. The length of the CDR3 is 14 residues. The chain's CDR3 is CSVDLTGQSYEQYF. CDR3 bases: TGCAGCGTTGACCTGACGGGACAGTCCTACGAGCAGTACTTC.

The rearrangement links TRBV12-3 or TRBV12-4 to TRBJ2-5; the D is unclear. Trimming pared 2 bases from V and 7 bases from J, leaving 8 bases between. The CDR3 sequence is 12 residues long. In DNA form, the CDR3 reads TGTGCCAGCAGTTTATCGAGTAGGACCCAGTACTTC. Its translation is CASSLSSRTQYF.

The J gene is TRBJ1-1, the V gene TRBV10-2; TRBD1 is a possible D gene (5 bases). V lost 2 bases and J lost 0, with 13 bases in between. In germline, CDR1 is WSHSY, CDR2 SAAADI. The CDR3 length is 16 residues. The DNA of the CDR3 is TGCGCCAGCAGTGAGATACAGGTTGGAATGAACACTGAAGCTTTCTTT. The encoded protein is CASSEIQVGMNTEAFF.

The V call is TRBV28, the J call TRBJ1-5, with 7 bases identical to TRBD1. The length of the CDR3 is 13 residues. The germline V gene encodes CDR1 MDHEN and CDR2 SYDVKM. V dropped 6 bases and J dropped 2; count of bases not matched to a gene: 1. CDR3 coding DNA: TGTGCCAGCAGAACAGGGGGCAATCAGCCCCAGCATTTT. This translates into CASRTGGNQPQHF.